The present entry profiles one TCR beta chain with its context. TCRdb re-called the reads; every CDR3 protein appears as one record, without DNA. Seen in this sample are about 6,000 distinct CDR3 sequences; the ten most common clones hold 5.9%. The sample belongs to a study of diagnostic markers for celiac disease. The CDR3 has 15 amino acids. From germline, CDR1 is SGHVS and CDR2 FQNEAQ. The V gene is TRBV7-8, the J gene TRBJ2-7; TCRdb indicates TRBD2, and absent DNA this call remains unverified. The clonotype comes from a human donor. This table probably holds off-target reads from a library built for another chain. The sequenced sample was either unsorted cells or a sorted T cell fraction (not recorded which). This CDR3 reads CASSPREGSSSEQYF.